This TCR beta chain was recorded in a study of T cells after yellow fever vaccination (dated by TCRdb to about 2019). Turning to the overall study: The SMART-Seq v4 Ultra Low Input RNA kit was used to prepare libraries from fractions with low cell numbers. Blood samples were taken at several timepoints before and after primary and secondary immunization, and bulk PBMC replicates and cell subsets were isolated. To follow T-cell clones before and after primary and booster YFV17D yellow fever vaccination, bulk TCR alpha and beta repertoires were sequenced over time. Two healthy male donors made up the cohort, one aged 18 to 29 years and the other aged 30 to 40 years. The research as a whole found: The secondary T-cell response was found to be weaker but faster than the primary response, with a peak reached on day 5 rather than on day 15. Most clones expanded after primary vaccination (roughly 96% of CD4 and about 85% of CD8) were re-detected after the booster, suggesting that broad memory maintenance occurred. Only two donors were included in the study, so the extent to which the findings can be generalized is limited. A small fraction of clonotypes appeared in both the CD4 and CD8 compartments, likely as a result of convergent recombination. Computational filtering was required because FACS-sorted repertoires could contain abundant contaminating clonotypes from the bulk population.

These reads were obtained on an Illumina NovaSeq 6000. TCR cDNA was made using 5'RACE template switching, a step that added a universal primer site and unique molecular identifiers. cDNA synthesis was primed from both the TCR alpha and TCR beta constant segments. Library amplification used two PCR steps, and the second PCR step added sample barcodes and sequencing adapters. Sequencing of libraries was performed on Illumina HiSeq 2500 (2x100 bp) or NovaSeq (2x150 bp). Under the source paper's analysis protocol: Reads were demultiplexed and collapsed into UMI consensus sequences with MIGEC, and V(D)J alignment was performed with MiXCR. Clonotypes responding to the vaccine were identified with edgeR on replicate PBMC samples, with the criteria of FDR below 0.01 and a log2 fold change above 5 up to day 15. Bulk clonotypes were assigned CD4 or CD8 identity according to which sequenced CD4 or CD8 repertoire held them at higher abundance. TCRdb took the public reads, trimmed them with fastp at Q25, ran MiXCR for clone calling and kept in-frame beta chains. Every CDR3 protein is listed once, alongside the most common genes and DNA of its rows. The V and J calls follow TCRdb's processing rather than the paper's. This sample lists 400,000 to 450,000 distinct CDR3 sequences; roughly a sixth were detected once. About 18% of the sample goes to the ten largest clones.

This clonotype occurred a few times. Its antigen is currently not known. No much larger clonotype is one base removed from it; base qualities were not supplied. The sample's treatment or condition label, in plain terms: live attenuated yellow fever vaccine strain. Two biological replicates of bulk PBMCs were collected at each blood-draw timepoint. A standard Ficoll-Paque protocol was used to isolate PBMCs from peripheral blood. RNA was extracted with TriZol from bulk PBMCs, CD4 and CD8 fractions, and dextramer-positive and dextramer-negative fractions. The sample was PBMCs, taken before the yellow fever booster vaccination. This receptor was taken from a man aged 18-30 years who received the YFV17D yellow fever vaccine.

The CDR3 protein: CSVSPSEGYGYTF. DNA sequence: TGCAGCGTTAGCCCCTCTGAAGGGTATGGCTACACCTTC. The chain links TRBV29-1 with TRBJ1-2, with the D gene not clear enough to name. Trimming takes 5 bases from V and 5 bases from J, and the germline ends sit 15 bases apart. As encoded in the germline V gene, CDR1 is SQVTM while CDR2 is ANQGSEA. The CDR3 runs 13 amino acids, cysteine and phenylalanine included. The entry retains the CDR3 DNA only, 39 bases that are in frame from base 1.